This TCR beta chain appears in the sequencing data of a study of CD8 T cells in Susac syndrome. CDR3 length: 14 amino acids. Looked up from germline, CDR1 is SGHRS and CDR2 is YFSETQ. V dropped 4 bases and J dropped 3; count of bases not matched to a gene: 5. An input of roughly 0.5 to 1 ug of RNA was subjected to reverse transcription using random hexamers. Amplification of the TCR beta CDR3 was carried out by immunoSEQ multiplex PCR, which spanned a total of 54 Vbeta and 13 Jbeta segments. TCRdb ran MiXCR on the immunoSEQ multiplex PCR reads and lists one entry per CDR3 protein. Here the sample spans just under 95,000 distinct CDR3 sequences, 85% to 95% being singletons. This clonotype was picked up one time. TEMRA cells were FACS-enriched, with CD8+ and CD4+ T cells isolated negatively.

Sequenced input: CD4+ T cells from PBMCs. The receptor comes from a human donor with Susac syndrome. J is TRBJ2-7 and V is TRBV5-1, with 9 bases aligning to TRBD2. Written as DNA, the CDR3 is TGCGCCAGCAGCCAGAGCGGGGGGCGCTACGAGCAGTACTTC. Translation: CASSQSGGRYEQYF.